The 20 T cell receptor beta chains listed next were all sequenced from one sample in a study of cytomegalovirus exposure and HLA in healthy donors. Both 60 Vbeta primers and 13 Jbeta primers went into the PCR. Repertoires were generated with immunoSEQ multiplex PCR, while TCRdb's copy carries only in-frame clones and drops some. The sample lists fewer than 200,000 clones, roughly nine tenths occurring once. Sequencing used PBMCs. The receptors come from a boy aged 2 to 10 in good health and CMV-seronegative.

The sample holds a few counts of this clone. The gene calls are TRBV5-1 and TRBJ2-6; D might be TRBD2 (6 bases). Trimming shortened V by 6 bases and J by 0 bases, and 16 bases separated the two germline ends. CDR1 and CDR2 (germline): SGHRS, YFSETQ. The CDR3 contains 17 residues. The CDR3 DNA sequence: TGCGCCAGCAACCTGGGGACGGGAGACTCTGGGGCCAACGTCCTGACTTTC. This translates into CASNLGTGDSGANVLTF.

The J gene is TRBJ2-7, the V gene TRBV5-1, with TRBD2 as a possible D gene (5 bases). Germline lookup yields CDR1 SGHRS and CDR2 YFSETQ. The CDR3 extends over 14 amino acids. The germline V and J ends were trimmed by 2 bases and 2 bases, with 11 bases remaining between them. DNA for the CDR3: TGCGCCAGCAGCTTACTACGGGGAACCTACGAGCAGTACTTC. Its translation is CASSLLRGTYEQYF.

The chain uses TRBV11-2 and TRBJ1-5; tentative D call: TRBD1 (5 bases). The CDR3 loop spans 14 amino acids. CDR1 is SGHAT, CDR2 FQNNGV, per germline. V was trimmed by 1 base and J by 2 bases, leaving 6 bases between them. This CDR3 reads CASSLGGGNQPQHF. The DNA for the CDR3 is TGTGCCAGCAGCTTAGGGGGCGGCAATCAGCCCCAGCATTTT.

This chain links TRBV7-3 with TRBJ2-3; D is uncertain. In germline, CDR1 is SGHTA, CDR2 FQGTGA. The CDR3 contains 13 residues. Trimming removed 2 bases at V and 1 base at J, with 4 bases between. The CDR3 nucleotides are TGTGCCAGCAGCTTACCGGGCACAGATACGCAGTATTTT. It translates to CASSLPGTDTQYF.

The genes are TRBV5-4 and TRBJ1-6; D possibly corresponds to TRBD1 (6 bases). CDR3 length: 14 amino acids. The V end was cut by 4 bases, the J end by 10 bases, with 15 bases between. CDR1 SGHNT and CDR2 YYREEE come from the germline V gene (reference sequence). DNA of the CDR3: TGTGCCAGCAGCGGGAAGGGGGAGGGCTCACCCCTCCACTTT. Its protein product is CASSGKGEGSPLHF.

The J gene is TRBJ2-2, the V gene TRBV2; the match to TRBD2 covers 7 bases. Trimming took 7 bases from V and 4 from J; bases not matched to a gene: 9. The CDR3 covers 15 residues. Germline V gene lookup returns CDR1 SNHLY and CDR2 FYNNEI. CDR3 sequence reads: CASIKWGGGTGELFF. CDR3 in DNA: TGTGCCAGCATAAAGTGGGGGGGAGGCACCGGGGAGCTGTTTTTT.

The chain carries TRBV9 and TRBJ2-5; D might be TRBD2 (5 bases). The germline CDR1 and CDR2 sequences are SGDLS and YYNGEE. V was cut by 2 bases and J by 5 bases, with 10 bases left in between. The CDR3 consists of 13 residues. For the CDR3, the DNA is TGTGCCAGCAGCGTTTGGACTGGGGAGACCCAGTACTTC. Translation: CASSVWTGETQYF.

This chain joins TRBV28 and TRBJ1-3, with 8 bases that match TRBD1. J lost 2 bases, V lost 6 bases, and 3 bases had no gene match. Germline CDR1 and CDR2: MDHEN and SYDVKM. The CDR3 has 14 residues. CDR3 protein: CASSRQGTGNTIYF. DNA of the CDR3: TGTGCCAGCAGCCGACAGGGGACTGGAAACACCATATATTTT. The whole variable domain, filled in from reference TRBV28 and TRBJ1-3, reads DVKVTQSSRYLVKRTGEKVFLECVQDMDHENMFWYRQDPGLGLRLIYFSYDVKMKEKGDIPEGYSVSREKKERFSLILESASTNQTSMYLCASSRQGTGNTIYFGEGSWLTVV.

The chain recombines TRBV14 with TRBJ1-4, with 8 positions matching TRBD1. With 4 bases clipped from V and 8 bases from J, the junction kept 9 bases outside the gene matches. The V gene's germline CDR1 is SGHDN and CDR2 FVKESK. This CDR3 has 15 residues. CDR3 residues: CASSLTGTGHEKLFF. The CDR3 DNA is TGTGCCAGCAGCCTGACGGGGACAGGTCACGAAAAACTGTTTTTT.

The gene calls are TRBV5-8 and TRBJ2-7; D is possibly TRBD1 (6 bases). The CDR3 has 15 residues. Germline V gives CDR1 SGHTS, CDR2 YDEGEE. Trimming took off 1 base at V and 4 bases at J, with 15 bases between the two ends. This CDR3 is CASSLLGHQGYEQYF. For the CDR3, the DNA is TGTGCCAGCAGCTTGTTGGGACACCAGGGGTACGAGCAGTACTTC.

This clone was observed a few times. The CDR3 DNA sequence: TGTGCCAGCAGTCCTAGCGGCACAGATACGCAGTATTTT. It is translated as CASSPSGTDTQYF. This sequence joins TRBV6-5 and TRBJ2-3; tentatively, D is TRBD2 (6 bases). This CDR3 spans 13 amino acids. V was pared by 5 bases and J by 1 base, with 7 bases between. From germline, CDR1 is MNHEY and CDR2 SVGAGI.

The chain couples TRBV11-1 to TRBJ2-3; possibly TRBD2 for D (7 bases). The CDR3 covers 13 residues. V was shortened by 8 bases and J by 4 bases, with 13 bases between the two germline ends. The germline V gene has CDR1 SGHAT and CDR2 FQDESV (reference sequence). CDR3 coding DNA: TGTGCCAGCGGGGGGGCCAATGCAGATACGCAGTATTTT. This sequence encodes CASGGANADTQYF. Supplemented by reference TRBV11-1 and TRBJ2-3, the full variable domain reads EAEVAQSPRYKITEKSQAVAFWCDPISGHATLYWYRQILGQGPELLVQFQDESVVDDSQLPKDRFSAERLKGVDSTLKIQPAELGDSAMYLCASGGANADTQYFGPGTRLTVL.

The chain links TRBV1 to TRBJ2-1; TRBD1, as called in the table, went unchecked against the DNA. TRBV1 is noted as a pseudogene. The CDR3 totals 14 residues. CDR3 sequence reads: CTSSPGQLYNEQFF. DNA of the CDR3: TGCACCAGCAGCCCGGGACAGCTATACAATGAGCAGTTCTTC.

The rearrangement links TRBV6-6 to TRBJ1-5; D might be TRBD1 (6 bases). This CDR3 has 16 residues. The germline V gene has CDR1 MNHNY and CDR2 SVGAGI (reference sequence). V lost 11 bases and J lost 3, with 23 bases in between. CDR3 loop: CASRDTLNSYNQPQHF. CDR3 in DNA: TGTGCCTCGAGGGACACACTAAACTCGTACAATCAGCCCCAGCATTTT.

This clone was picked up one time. CDR3 nucleotides: TGCGCCAGCAGCTTATCATCCCAAAACTATGGCTACACCTTC. It is translated as CASSLSSQNYGYTF. This chain joins TRBV5-1 and TRBJ1-2; D call uncertain. V was shortened by 2 bases and J by 2 bases, with 10 bases between the two germline ends. The CDR3 loop spans 14 amino acids. Germline CDR1 and CDR2: SGHRS and YFSETQ.

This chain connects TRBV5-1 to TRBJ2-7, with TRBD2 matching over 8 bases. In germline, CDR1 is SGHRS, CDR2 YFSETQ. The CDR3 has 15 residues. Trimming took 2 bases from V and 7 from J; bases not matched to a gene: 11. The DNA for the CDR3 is TGCGCCAGCAGCTTTCTATGGCGGGAGGTGGAAGAGCAGTACTTC. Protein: CASSFLWREVEEQYF.

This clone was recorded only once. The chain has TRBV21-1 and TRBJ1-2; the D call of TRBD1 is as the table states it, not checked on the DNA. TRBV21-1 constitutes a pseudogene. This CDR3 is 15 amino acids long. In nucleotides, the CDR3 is TGTGCCAGCAGCGGACACAGGGGGCAGTGCTATGGCTACACCTTC. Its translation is CASSGHRGQCYGYTF.

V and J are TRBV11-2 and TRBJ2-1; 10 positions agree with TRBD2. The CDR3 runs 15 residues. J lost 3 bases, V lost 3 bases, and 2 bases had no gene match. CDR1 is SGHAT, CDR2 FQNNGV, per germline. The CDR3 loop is CASSLSGGVYNEQFF. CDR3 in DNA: TGTGCCAGCAGCTTGAGCGGGGGGGTCTACAATGAGCAGTTCTTC.

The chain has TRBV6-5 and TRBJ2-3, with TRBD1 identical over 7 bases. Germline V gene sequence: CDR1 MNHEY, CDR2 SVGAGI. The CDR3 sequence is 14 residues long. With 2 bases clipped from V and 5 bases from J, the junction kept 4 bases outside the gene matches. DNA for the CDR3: TGTGCCAGCAGTTACAGGGACAGTTTAGATACGCAGTATTTT. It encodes CASSYRDSLDTQYF.

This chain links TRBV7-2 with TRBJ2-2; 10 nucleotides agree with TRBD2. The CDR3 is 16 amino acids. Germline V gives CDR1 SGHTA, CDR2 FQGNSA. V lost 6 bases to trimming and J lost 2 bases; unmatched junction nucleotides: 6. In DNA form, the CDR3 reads TGTGCCAGCAGACCCAGCGGGGGGGCTAACACCGGGGAGCTGTTTTTT. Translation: CASRPSGGANTGELFF.